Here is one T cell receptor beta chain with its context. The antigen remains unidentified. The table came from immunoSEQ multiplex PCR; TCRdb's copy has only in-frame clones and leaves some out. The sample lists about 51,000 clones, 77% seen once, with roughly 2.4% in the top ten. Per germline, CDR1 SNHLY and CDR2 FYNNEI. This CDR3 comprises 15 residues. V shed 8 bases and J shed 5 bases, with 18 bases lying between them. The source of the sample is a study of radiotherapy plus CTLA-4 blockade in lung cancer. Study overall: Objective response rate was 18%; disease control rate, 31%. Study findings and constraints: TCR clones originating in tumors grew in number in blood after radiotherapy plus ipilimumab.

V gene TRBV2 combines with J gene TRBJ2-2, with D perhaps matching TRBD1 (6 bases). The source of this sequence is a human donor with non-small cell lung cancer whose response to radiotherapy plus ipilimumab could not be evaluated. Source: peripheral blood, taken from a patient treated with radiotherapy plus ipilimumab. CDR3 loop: CASALALQGTGELFF. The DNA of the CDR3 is TGTGCCAGCGCGCTAGCACTCCAGGGGACCGGGGAGCTGTTTTTT.